The next 6 T cell receptor beta chains were all read from a single sample in a study of blood T cell repertoires in COVID-19 (dated by TCRdb to 2018 to 2020). Library prep was done by the immunoSEQ multiplex PCR assay. Not all clones reach the TCRdb copy of this immuneACCESS table, which keeps in-frame sequences only. Checked studies attribute under half of the gap to unresolved V genes and leave the rest unexplained. The sample table holds 95,000 to 110,000 clones, of which over 75% were seen once. Approximately 13% of the sample is in the top ten clones. The sample was peripheral blood. The origin of the receptors is a human donor in a cohort sampled during active or convalescent COVID-19.

The chain is built from TRBV5-5 and TRBJ1-2, with D perhaps matching TRBD1 (5 bases). Per germline, CDR1 SGHKS and CDR2 YYEKEE (reference sequence). The CDR3 totals 11 residues. The CDR3 nucleotides are TGTGCTGCGGGGGAAGAGTATGGCTACACCTTC. Its protein is CAAGEEYGYTF. Together with reference TRBV5-5 and TRBJ1-2, the CDR3 gives the full variable domain: DAGVTQSPTHLIKTRGQQVTLRCSPISGHKSVSWYQQVLGQGPQFIFQYYEKEERGRGNFPDRFSARQFPNYSSELNVNALLLGDSALYLCAAGEEYGYTFGSGTRLTVV.

The chain is built from TRBV11-2 and TRBJ2-2; D perhaps matches TRBD1 (6 bases). This CDR3 is built from 16 residues. Looked up from germline, CDR1 is SGHAT and CDR2 is FQNNGV. Trimming removed 0 bases at V and 4 bases at J, with 12 bases between. CDR3 bases: TGTGCCAGCAGCTTAGATCCAGGGGTTGGCACCGGGGAGCTGTTTTTT. Translated, it gives CASSLDPGVGTGELFF.

This clone was detected once. The chain uses TRBV7-3 and TRBJ2-7, with 7 bases identical to TRBD1. V gave up 4 bases and J gave up 9 bases; unmatched junction bases: 12. The CDR3 extends over 14 amino acids. Germline V lookup: CDR1 SGHTA, CDR2 FQGTGA. This CDR3 is CASSSAGQVVGQYF. DNA for the CDR3: TGTGCCAGCAGCTCGGCCGGACAGGTGGTGGGGCAGTACTTC.

The J gene is TRBJ1-1, the V gene TRBV4-1; 11 nucleotides match TRBD1. Germline-derived CDR1 and CDR2 are MGHRA and YSYEKL. This CDR3 spans 20 amino acids. With V trimmed by 0 bases and J by 0 bases, 12 bases remained unmatched. DNA of the CDR3: TGCGCCAGCAGCCAAGATAGGGCACCGGGGACAGGGGGAATGAACACTGAAGCTTTCTTT. It encodes CASSQDRAPGTGGMNTEAFF.

In DNA form, the CDR3 reads TGTGCCAGCAGCTTTTTGAGAGGGATAGATTCCACAGATACGCAGTATTTT. This sequence encodes CASSFLRGIDSTDTQYF. This chain joins TRBV7-9 and TRBJ2-3; D perhaps matches TRBD2 (5 bases). Germline values: CDR1 SEHNR, CDR2 FQNEAQ (reference sequence). Deletions cut 3 bases from V and 2 bases from J, with 18 bases between. The CDR3 loop spans 17 amino acids.

In this sample, this clone turned up once. The chain couples TRBV5-4 to TRBJ1-2; 8 bases line up with TRBD1. Trimming removed 1 base from V and 8 bases from J; junction bases left unmatched: 7. The germline gives CDR1 SGHNT, CDR2 YYREEE (reference sequence). The CDR3 runs 14 residues. The CDR3 nucleotides are TGTGCCAGCAGCTTGAGGCAGGGGGCGCTCGGCTACACCTTC. It encodes CASSLRQGALGYTF.